The TCR beta chain under discussion was sequenced for a study of T cell changes during pregnancy in multiple sclerosis. The CDR3 length is 15 residues. In germline, CDR1 is SQVTM, CDR2 ANQGSEA. V lost 3 bases, J lost 3 bases, and 7 bases stayed unmatched. This clone was found once. Using immunoSEQ multiplex PCR, the repertoire was profiled, and TCRdb retains in-frame clones only, with some absent. Seen here are fewer than 45,000 clones, 91% observed once, and the top ten hold about 0.45%. This chain connects TRBV29-1 to TRBJ2-1; TRBD2 matches 8 bases. The TCR comes from a female donor in good health, enrolled as a control in a pregnancy study. The sequencing used CD4+ T cells from peripheral blood mononuclear cells, collected in the second trimester of pregnancy. The chain's CDR3 is CSVERLASDYNEQFF. In DNA, the CDR3 is TGCAGCGTTGAGCGACTAGCGAGCGACTACAATGAGCAGTTCTTC.